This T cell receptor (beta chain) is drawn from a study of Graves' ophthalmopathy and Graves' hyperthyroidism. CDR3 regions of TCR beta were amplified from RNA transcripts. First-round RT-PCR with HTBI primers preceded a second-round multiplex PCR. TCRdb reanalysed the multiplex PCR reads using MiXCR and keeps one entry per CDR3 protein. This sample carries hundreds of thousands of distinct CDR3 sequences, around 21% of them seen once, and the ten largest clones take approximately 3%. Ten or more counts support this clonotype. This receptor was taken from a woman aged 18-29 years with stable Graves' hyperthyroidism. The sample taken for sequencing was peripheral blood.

CDR3 bases: TGTGCCAGCAGTTTCAGGGAGAGTTATGGCTACACCTTC. This gives the protein CASSFRESYGYTF. This chain joins TRBV27 and TRBJ1-2; perhaps TRBD1 as D (5 bases). Trimming took off 3 bases at V and 5 bases at J, with 10 bases between the two ends. This CDR3 is 13 amino acids long. Germline V gives CDR1 MNHEY, CDR2 SMNVEV (reference sequence).